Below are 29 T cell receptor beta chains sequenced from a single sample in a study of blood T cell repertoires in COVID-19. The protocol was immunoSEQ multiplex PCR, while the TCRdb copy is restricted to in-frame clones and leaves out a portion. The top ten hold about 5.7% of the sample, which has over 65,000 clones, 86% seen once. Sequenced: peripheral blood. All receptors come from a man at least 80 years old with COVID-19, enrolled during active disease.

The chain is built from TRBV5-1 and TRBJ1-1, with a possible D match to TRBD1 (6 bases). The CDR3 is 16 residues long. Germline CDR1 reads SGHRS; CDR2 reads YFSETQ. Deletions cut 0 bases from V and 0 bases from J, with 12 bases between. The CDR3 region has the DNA TGCGCCAGCAGCTTGGGGGGGGGCGCTTTGAACACTGAAGCTTTCTTT. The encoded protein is CASSLGGGALNTEAFF.

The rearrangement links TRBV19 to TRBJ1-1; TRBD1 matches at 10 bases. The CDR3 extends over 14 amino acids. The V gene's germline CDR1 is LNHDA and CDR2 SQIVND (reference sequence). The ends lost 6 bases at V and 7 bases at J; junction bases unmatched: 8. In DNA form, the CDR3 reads TGTGCCAGTAGGAGGGGACAGGGGTTTAGTGAAGCTTTCTTT. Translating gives CASRRGQGFSEAFF.

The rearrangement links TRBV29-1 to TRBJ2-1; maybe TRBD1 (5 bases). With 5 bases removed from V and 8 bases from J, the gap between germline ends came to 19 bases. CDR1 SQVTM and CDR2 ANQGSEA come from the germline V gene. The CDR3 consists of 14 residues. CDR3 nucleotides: TGCAGCGTTAGAGTGACAGCTGGTGGGCATGAGCAGTTCTTC. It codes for CSVRVTAGGHEQFF.

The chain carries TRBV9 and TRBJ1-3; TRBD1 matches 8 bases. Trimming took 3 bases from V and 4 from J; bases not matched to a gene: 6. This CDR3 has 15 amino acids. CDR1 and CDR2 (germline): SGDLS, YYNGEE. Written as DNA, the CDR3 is TGTGCCAGCAGCGGGACAGGGTTGTCCGGAAACACCATATATTTT. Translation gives CASSGTGLSGNTIYF.

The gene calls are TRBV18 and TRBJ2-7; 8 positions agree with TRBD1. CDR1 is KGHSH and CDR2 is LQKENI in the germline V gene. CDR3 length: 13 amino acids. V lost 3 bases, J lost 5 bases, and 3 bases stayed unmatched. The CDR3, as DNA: TGTGCCAGCTCACCCGGGACAGGCGACGAGCAGTACTTC. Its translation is CASSPGTGDEQYF.

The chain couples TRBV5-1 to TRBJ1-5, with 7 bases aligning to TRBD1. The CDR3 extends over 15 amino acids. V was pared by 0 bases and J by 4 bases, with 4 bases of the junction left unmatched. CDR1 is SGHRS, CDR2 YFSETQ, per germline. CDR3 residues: CASSLEGQPNQPQHF. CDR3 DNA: TGCGCCAGCAGCTTGGAGGGACAGCCTAATCAGCCCCAGCATTTT. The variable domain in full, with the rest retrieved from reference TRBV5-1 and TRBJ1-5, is KAGVTQTPRYLIKTRGQQVTLSCSPISGHRSVSWYQQTPGQGLQFLFEYFSETQRNKGNFPGRFSGRQFSNSRSEMNVSTLELGDSALYLCASSLEGQPNQPQHFGDGTRLSIL.

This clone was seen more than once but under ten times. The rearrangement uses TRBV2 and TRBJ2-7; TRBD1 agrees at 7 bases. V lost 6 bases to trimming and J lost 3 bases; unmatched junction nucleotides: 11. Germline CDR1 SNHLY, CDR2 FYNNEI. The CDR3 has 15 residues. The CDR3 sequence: CASRGGQVLSYEQYF. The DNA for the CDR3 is TGTGCCAGCAGGGGTGGACAGGTCCTTAGCTACGAGCAGTACTTC.

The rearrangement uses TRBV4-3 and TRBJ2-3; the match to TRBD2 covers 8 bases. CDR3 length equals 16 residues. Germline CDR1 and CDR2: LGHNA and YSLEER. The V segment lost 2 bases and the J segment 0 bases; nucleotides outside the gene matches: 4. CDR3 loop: CASSQSAGGSTDTQYF. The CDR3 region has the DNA TGCGCCAGCAGCCAATCGGCGGGGGGAAGCACAGATACGCAGTATTTT.

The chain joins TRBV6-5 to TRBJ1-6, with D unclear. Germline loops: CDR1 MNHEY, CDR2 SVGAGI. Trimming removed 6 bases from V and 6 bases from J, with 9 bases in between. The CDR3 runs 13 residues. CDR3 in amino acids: CASSETLNSPLHF. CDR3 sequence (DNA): TGTGCCAGCAGCGAGACACTTAATTCACCCCTCCACTTT.

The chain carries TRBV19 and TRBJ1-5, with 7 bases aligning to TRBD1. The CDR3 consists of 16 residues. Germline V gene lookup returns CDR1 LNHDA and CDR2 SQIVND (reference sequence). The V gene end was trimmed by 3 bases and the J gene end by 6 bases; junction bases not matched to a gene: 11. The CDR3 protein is CASSMTAGPGGQPQHF. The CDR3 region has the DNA TGTGCCAGTAGTATGACGGCAGGGCCAGGGGGTCAGCCCCAGCATTTT. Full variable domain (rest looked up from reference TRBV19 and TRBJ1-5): DGGITQSPKYLFRKEGQNVTLSCEQNLNHDAMYWYRQDPGQGLRLIYYSQIVNDFQKGDIAEGYSVSREKKESFPLTVTSAQKNPTAFYLCASSMTAGPGGQPQHFGDGTRLSIL.

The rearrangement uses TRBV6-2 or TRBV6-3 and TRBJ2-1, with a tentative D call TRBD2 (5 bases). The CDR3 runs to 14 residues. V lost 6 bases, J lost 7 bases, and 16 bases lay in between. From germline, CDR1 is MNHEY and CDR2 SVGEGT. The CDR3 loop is CASSSGAGDNEQFF. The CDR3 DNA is TGTGCCAGCAGCTCCGGCGCCGGGGATAATGAGCAGTTCTTC.

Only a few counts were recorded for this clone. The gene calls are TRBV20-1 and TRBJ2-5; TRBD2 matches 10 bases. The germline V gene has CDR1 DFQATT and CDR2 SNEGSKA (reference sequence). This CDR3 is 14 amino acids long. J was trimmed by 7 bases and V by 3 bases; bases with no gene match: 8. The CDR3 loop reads CSASSSGGDATQYF. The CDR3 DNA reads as TGCAGTGCTAGTAGCAGCGGGGGGGACGCGACCCAGTACTTC.

The CDR3 reads CASSQGQDNQPQHF. CDR3 DNA sequence: TGCGCCAGCAGCCAGGGACAAGACAATCAGCCCCAGCATTTT. The gene calls are TRBV4-1 and TRBJ1-5; TRBD1 might be the D (6 bases). The V gene's germline CDR1 is MGHRA and CDR2 YSYEKL. The CDR3 spans 14 residues. V lost 3 bases, J lost 3 bases, and 9 bases lay in between.

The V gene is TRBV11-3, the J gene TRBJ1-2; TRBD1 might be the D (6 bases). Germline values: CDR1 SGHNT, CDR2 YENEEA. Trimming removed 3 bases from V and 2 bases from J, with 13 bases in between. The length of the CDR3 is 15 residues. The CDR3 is CASSLDGQRNYGYTF. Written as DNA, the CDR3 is TGTGCCAGCAGCTTGGACGGACAGCGAAACTATGGCTACACCTTC.

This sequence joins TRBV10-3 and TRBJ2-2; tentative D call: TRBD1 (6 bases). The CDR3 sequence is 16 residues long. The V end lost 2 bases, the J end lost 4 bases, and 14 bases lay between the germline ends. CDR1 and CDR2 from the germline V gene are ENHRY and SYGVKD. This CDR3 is CAISEGTGLSTGELFF. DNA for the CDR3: TGTGCCATCAGTGAGGGTACAGGGTTGAGCACCGGGGAGCTGTTTTTT.

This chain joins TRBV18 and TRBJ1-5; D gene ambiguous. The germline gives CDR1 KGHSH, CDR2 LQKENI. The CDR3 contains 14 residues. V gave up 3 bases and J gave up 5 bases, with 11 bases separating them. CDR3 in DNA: TGTGCCAGCTCACCTACTAGGGAGGATCAGCCCCAGCATTTT. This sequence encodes CASSPTREDQPQHF.

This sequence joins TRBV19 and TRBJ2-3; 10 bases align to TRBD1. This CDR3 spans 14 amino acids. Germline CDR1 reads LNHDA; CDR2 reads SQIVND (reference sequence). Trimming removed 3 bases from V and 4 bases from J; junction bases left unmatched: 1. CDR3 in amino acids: CASSIGQGADTQYF. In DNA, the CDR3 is TGTGCCAGTAGTATCGGACAGGGGGCAGATACGCAGTATTTT.

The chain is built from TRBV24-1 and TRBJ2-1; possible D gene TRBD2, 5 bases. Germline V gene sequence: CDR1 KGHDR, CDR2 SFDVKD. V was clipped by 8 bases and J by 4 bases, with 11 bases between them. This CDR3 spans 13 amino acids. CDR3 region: CATNTGEYNEQFF. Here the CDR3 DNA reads TGTGCCACCAACACCGGGGAATACAATGAGCAGTTCTTC.

The CDR3 region has the DNA TGTGCCAGCAGCTTACTTGATTGGAGAGATACGCAGTATTTT. Translation: CASSLLDWRDTQYF. V is TRBV5-6 and J is TRBJ2-3; D remains unclear. CDR1 SGHDT and CDR2 YYEEEE come from the germline V gene. The V end was cut by 2 bases, the J end by 5 bases, with 12 bases between. The CDR3 is made up of 14 amino acids.

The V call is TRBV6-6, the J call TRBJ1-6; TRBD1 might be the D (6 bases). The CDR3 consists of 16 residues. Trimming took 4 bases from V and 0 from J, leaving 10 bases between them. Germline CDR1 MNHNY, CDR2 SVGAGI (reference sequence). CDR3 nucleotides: TGTGCCAGCAGTTCCCAGGGGAGCTCCTATAATTCACCCCTCCACTTT. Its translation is CASSSQGSSYNSPLHF.

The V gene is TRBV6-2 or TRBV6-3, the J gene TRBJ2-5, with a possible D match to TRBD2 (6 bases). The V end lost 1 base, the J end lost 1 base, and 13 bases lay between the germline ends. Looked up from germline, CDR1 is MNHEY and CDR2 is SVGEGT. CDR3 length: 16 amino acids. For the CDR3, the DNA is TGTGCCAGCAGTTACTTCGCCCCAGCGGGCCAAGAGACCCAGTACTTC. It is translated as CASSYFAPAGQETQYF.

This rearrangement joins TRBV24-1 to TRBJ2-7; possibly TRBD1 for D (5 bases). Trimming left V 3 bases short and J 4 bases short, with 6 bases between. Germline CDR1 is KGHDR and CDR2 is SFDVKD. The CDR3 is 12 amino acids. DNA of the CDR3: TGTGCCACCAGTGATGGGGCATACGAGCAGTACTTC. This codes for CATSDGAYEQYF.

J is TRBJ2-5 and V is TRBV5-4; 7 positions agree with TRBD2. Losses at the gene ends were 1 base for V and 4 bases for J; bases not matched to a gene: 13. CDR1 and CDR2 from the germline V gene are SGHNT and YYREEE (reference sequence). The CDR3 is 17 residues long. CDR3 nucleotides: TGTGCCAGCAGCTTGCTAGGGTTTGGGGGAGGGGCAGAGACCCAGTACTTC. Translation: CASSLLGFGGGAETQYF. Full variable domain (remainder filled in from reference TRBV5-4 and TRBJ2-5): ETGVTQSPTHLIKTRGQQVTLRCSSQSGHNTVSWYQQALGQGPQFIFQYYREEENGRGNFPPRFSGLQFPNYSSELNVNALELDDSALYLCASSLLGFGGGAETQYFGPGTRLLVL.

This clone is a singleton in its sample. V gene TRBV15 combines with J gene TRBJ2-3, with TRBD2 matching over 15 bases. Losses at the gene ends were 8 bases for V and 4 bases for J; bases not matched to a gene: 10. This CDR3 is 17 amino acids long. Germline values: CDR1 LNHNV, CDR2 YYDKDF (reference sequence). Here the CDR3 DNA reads TGTGCCACCTCAAAAGACCGGACTAGCGGGGGGGCAGATACGCAGTATTTT. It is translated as CATSKDRTSGGADTQYF.

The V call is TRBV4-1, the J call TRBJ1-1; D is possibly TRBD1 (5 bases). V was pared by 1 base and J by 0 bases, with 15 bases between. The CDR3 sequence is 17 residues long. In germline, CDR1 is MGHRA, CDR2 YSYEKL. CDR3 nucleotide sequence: TGCGCCAGCAGCCAAGCAAGCTGGGGCAGGTTGAACACTGAAGCTTTCTTT. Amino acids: CASSQASWGRLNTEAFF.

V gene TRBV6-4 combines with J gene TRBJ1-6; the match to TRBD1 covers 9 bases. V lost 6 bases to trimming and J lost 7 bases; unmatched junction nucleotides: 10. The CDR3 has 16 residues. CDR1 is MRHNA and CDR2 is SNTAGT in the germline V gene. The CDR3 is CASSPPGTGRNSPLHF. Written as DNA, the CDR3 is TGTGCCAGCAGCCCACCCGGGACAGGGCGGAATTCACCCCTCCACTTT.

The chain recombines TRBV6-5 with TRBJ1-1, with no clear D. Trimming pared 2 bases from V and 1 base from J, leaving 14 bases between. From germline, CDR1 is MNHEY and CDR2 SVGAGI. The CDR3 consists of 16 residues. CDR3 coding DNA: TGTGCCAGCAGTTACCAACAAATCAGAAAGAACACTGAAGCTTTCTTT. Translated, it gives CASSYQQIRKNTEAFF.

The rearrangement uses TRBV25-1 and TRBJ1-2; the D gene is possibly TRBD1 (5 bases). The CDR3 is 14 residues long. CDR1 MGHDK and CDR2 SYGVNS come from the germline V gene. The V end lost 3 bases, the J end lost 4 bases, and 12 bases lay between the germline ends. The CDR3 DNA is TGTGCCAGCAGTGATTACGGGGGAATCTATGGCTACACCTTC. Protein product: CASSDYGGIYGYTF.

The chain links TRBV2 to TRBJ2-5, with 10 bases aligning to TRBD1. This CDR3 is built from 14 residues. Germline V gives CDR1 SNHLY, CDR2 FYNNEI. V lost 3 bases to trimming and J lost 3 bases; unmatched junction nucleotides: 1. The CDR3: CASSDGTGEETQYF. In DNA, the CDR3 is TGTGCCAGCAGTGATGGGACAGGGGAAGAGACCCAGTACTTC.